These T cell receptor beta chains were read from a single sample in a study of CD8 T cells in ankylosing spondylitis. TCRdb used MiXCR to reprocess the 5' RACE reads, holding one entry per CDR3 protein. The sample contains about 140,000 distinct CDR3 sequences, roughly 8% of which appear only once. The sequencing sample was made of synovial fluid, either unsorted or a sorted T cell fraction (not recorded which). The receptors shown here come from a male donor with ankylosing spondylitis. Both conserved end residues are part of each CDR3. D genes are given only for firm matches. Expanded clones get a size class; other rows say once, few or many, or leave the size out.

abundance: NA; j_gene: TRBJ1-5; d_gene: NA; v_gene: TRBV20-1; CDR3aa: CSARRTEQPQHF; CDR3nt: TGCAGTGCTAGGAGGACGGAGCAGCCCCAGCATTTT
abundance: many; j_gene: TRBJ2-7; d_gene: NA; v_gene: TRBV28; CDR3aa: CASTRGTPFNSYEQYF; CDR3nt: TGTGCCAGCACCCGCGGGACTCCCTTCAACTCCTACGAGCAGTACTTC
abundance: many; j_gene: TRBJ2-1; d_gene: TRBD2; v_gene: TRBV9; CDR3aa: CASSVVGGTSSIGEQFF; CDR3nt: TGTGCCAGCAGCGTAGTAGGCGGGACTAGCTCGATTGGTGAGCAGTTCTTC
abundance: few; j_gene: TRBJ1-2; d_gene: NA; v_gene: TRBV3-1; CDR3aa: CASSQSRSRPNYGYTF; CDR3nt: TGTGCCAGCAGCCAAAGCAGAAGCCGTCCTAACTATGGCTACACCTTC
abundance: many; j_gene: TRBJ2-7; d_gene: TRBD1; v_gene: TRBV7-9; CDR3aa: CASSLGGQAHEQYF; CDR3nt: TGTGCCAGCAGCTTAGGAGGACAGGCCCACGAGCAGTACTTC
abundance: many; j_gene: TRBJ1-4; d_gene: NA; v_gene: TRBV6-5; CDR3aa: CASSYSAGAHEKLFF; CDR3nt: TGTGCCAGCAGTTACTCGGCAGGGGCCCATGAAAAACTGTTTTTT
abundance: many; j_gene: TRBJ2-1; d_gene: TRBD1; v_gene: TRBV20-1; CDR3aa: CSARDPGQGADEQFF; CDR3nt: TGCAGTGCTAGAGATCCCGGACAGGGGGCGGATGAGCAGTTCTTC
abundance: many; j_gene: TRBJ2-1; d_gene: TRBD2; v_gene: TRBV5-1; CDR3aa: CASSYSGSYNEQFF; CDR3nt: TGCGCCAGCAGCTATAGCGGGAGCTACAATGAGCAGTTCTTC
abundance: many; j_gene: TRBJ2-7; d_gene: TRBD1; v_gene: TRBV24-1; CDR3aa: CATSDGTDEQYF; CDR3nt: TGTGCCACCAGTGACGGGACAGACGAGCAGTACTTC
abundance: medium-sized; j_gene: TRBJ2-3; d_gene: NA; v_gene: TRBV4-2; CDR3aa: CASSPQTRDTQYF; CDR3nt: TGTGCCAGCAGCCCTCAGACTCGTGATACGCAGTATTTT
abundance: many; j_gene: TRBJ2-7; d_gene: NA; v_gene: TRBV29-1; CDR3aa: CSAAIQRATYEQYF; CDR3nt: TGCAGCGCTGCCATCCAGCGGGCTACCTACGAGCAGTACTTC
abundance: NA; j_gene: TRBJ2-5; d_gene: NA; v_gene: TRBV5-1; CDR3aa: CASSWAVQETQYF; CDR3nt: TGCGCCAGCAGCTGGGCAGTTCAAGAGACCCAGTACTTC
abundance: many; j_gene: TRBJ1-1; d_gene: NA; v_gene: TRBV10-3; CDR3aa: CAISESALNTEAFF; CDR3nt: TGTGCCATCAGTGAGTCCGCTTTGAACACTGAAGCTTTCTTT
abundance: few; j_gene: TRBJ2-2; d_gene: TRBD1; v_gene: TRBV4-2; CDR3aa: CASSRPATGLAGELFF; CDR3nt: TGTGCCAGCAGCCGCCCCGCGACAGGGTTGGCCGGGGAGCTGTTTTTT
abundance: NA; j_gene: TRBJ2-3; d_gene: NA; v_gene: TRBV20-1; CDR3aa: CSALGILTDTQYF; CDR3nt: TGCAGTGCTTTGGGGATCCTCACAGATACGCAGTATTTT
abundance: many; j_gene: TRBJ2-5; d_gene: NA; v_gene: TRBV2; CDR3aa: CASSVQEQETQYF; CDR3nt: TGTGCCAGCAGTGTTCAGGAACAAGAGACCCAGTACTTC
abundance: NA; j_gene: TRBJ2-2; d_gene: NA; v_gene: TRBV11-2; CDR3aa: CASSSSGAGELFF; CDR3nt: TGTGCCAGCAGCTCCTCTGGGGCCGGGGAGCTGTTTTTT
abundance: many; j_gene: TRBJ2-7; d_gene: NA; v_gene: TRBV7-2; CDR3aa: CASGGMAGLSYEQYF; CDR3nt: TGTGCCAGCGGGGGTATGGCGGGCCTGTCCTACGAGCAGTACTTC
abundance: many; j_gene: TRBJ1-5; d_gene: NA; v_gene: TRBV29-1; CDR3aa: CSVVVRGQPQHF; CDR3nt: TGCAGCGTTGTAGTCAGGGGTCAGCCCCAGCATTTT
abundance: NA; j_gene: TRBJ2-3; d_gene: NA; v_gene: TRBV6-1; CDR3aa: CASSAQGDTQYF; CDR3nt: TGTGCCAGCAGTGCACAGGGTGATACGCAGTATTTT
abundance: many; j_gene: TRBJ2-1; d_gene: NA; v_gene: TRBV28; CDR3aa: CASSPVAYNEQFF; CDR3nt: TGTGCCAGCAGTCCAGTCGCCTACAATGAGCAGTTCTTC
abundance: many; j_gene: TRBJ2-7; d_gene: TRBD1; v_gene: TRBV18; CDR3aa: CASSPTGGYEQYF; CDR3nt: TGTGCCAGCTCCCCCACAGGGGGTTACGAGCAGTACTTC
abundance: many; j_gene: TRBJ2-3; d_gene: TRBD2; v_gene: TRBV7-6; CDR3aa: CASSLSLAGDTDTQYF; CDR3nt: TGTGCCAGCAGCTTATCACTAGCGGGAGACACAGATACGCAGTATTTT
abundance: NA; j_gene: TRBJ2-3; d_gene: TRBD2; v_gene: TRBV20-1; CDR3aa: CSAPTVWRGGLTTDTQYF; CDR3nt: TGCAGTGCGCCGACGGTCTGGCGGGGGGGCCTAACGACAGATACGCAGTATTTT
abundance: many; j_gene: TRBJ2-3; d_gene: NA; v_gene: TRBV5-1; CDR3aa: CASQGGAGTDTQYF; CDR3nt: TGCGCCAGCCAAGGAGGGGCTGGCACAGATACGCAGTATTTT
abundance: many; j_gene: TRBJ1-2; d_gene: TRBD1; v_gene: TRBV10-3; CDR3aa: CAISESLTGVPNYGYTF; CDR3nt: TGTGCCATCAGTGAGTCGCTGACAGGGGTTCCTAACTATGGCTACACCTTC
abundance: NA; j_gene: TRBJ2-2; d_gene: NA; v_gene: TRBV7-2; CDR3aa: CASSLIRELFF; CDR3nt: TGTGCCAGCAGCTTAATAAGGGAGCTGTTTTTT
abundance: many; j_gene: TRBJ2-7; d_gene: NA; v_gene: TRBV27; CDR3aa: CASVGRSGPAGAYEQYF; CDR3nt: TGTGCCAGCGTTGGTCGAAGCGGGCCCGCTGGGGCCTACGAGCAGTACTTC
abundance: many; j_gene: TRBJ2-7; d_gene: NA; v_gene: TRBV2; CDR3aa: CASSGRDGPYEQYF; CDR3nt: TGTGCCAGCAGTGGACGGGACGGCCCCTACGAGCAGTACTTC
abundance: NA; j_gene: TRBJ2-2; d_gene: NA; v_gene: TRBV7-2; CDR3aa: CASSLFWQLSTGELFF; CDR3nt: TGTGCCAGCAGCTTATTTTGGCAGTTGTCCACCGGGGAGCTGTTTTTT
abundance: many; j_gene: TRBJ1-4; d_gene: NA; v_gene: TRBV7-8; CDR3aa: CASSPRGVSGFEKLFF; CDR3nt: TGTGCCAGCAGCCCCCGGGGGGTTAGTGGTTTTGAAAAACTGTTTTTT
abundance: many; j_gene: TRBJ2-5; d_gene: TRBD1; v_gene: TRBV5-5; CDR3aa: CASSTRTGLETQYF; CDR3nt: TGTGCCAGCAGCACTCGGACAGGGTTGGAGACCCAGTACTTC
abundance: many; j_gene: TRBJ1-5; d_gene: TRBD1; v_gene: TRBV5-1; CDR3aa: CASSPDGTGYNQPQHF; CDR3nt: TGCGCCAGCAGCCCAGACGGGACAGGGTACAATCAGCCCCAGCATTTT
abundance: NA; j_gene: TRBJ1-5; d_gene: TRBD1; v_gene: TRBV6-1; CDR3aa: CASSGPGTAFYYSNQPQHF; CDR3nt: TGTGCCAGCAGTGGACCCGGGACAGCCTTTTATTATAGCAATCAGCCCCAGCATTTT
abundance: many; j_gene: TRBJ1-1; d_gene: NA; v_gene: TRBV4-3; CDR3aa: CASSQDVSSPGAFF; CDR3nt: TGCGCCAGCAGCCAAGATGTAAGTTCTCCGGGAGCTTTCTTT
abundance: few; j_gene: TRBJ2-1; d_gene: TRBD2; v_gene: TRBV5-6; CDR3aa: CASSPPGLAGFGEQFF; CDR3nt: TGTGCCAGCAGCCCTCCGGGACTAGCGGGGTTCGGGGAGCAGTTCTTC